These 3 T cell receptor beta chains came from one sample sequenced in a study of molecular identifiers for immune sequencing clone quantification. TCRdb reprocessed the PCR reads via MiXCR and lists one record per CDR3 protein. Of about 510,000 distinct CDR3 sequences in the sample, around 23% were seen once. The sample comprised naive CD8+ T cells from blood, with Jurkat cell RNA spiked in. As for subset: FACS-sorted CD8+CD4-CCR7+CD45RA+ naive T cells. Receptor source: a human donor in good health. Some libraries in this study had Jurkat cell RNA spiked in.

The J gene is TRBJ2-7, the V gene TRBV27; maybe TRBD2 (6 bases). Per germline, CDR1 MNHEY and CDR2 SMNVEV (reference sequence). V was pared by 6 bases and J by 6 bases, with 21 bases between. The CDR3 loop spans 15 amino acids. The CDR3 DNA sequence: TGTGCCAGCAGGCCGGCTAGCGTCCCCCCTACCGAGCAGTACTTC. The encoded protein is CASRPASVPPTEQYF.

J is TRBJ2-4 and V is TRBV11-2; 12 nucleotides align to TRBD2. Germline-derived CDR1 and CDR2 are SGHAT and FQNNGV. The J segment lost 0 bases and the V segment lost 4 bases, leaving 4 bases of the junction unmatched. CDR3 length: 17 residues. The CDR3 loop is CASSSTSGGLAKNIQYF. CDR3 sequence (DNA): TGTGCCAGCAGCTCGACTAGCGGGGGCCTAGCCAAAAACATTCAGTACTTC.

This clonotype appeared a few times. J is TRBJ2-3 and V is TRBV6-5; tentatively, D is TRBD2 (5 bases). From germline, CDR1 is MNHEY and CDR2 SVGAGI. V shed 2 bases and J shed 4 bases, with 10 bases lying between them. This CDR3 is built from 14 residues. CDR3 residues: CASSYRKLADTQYF. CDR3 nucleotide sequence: TGTGCCAGCAGTTACCGAAAACTAGCAGATACGCAGTATTTT.